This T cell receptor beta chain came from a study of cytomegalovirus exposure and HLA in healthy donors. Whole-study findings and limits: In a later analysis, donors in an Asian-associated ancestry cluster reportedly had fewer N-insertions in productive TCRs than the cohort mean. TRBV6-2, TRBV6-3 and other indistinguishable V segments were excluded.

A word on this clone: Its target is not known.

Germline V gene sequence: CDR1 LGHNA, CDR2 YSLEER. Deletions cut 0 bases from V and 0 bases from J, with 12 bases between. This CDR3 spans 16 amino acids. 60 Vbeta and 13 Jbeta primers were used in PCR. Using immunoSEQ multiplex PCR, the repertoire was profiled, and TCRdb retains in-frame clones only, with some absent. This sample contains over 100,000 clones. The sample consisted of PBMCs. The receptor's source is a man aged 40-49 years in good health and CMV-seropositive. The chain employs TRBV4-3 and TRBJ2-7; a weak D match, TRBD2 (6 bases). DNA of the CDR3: TGCGCCAGCAGCCAAGATTGGGCTAGCGCCTCCTACGAGCAGTACTTC. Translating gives CASSQDWASASYEQYF.